This TCR beta chain was captured in a study of shared clonotypes between healthy human individuals. In regard to this clone: Antigen unknown.

Regarding the study as a whole: Measured sharing among donors was expected to vary with sequencing depth. The rarefaction results pointed to incomplete sorted-subset sequencing despite large depth.

Trimming shortened V by 4 bases and J by 2 bases, and 15 bases separated the two germline ends. This CDR3 has 15 amino acids. Germline lookup yields CDR1 SGHAT and CDR2 FQNNGV. It was CD45RO-negative cells, positively selected for CCR7, that made up naive CD8 cells, with terminally differentiated effector memory CD45RA+ cells excluded. Using immunoSEQ multiplex PCR, the repertoire was profiled, and TCRdb retains in-frame clones only, with some absent. This sample has about 580,000 clones, with roughly 98% found just once. V usage is TRBV11-2 and J usage is TRBJ2-7, with D possibly matching TRBD1 (5 bases). Sequencing input: naive CD8+ T cells sorted from blood. The source of this sequence is a man aged 25-45 years in good health. CDR3 loop: CASSSLTVSTYEQYF. CDR3 nucleotide sequence: TGTGCCAGCAGCTCTCTGACAGTCTCCACCTACGAGCAGTACTTC.